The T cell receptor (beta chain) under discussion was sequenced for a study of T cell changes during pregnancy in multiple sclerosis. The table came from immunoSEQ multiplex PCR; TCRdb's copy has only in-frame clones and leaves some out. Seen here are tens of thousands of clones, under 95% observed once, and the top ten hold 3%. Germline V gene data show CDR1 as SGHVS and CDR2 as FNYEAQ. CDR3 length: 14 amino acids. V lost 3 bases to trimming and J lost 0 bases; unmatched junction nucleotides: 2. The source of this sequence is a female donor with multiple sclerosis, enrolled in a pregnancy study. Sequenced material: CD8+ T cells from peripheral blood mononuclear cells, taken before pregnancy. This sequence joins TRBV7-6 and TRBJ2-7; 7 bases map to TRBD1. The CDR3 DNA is TGTGCCAGCAGCTTTAGGGACAGCTCCTACGAGCAGTACTTC. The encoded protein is CASSFRDSSYEQYF.